Listed here are 11 T cell receptor beta chains from one sample, sequenced in a study of PD-L1 blockade in urothelial cancer. The table came from immunoSEQ multiplex PCR; TCRdb's copy has only in-frame clones and leaves some out. The sample yields around 120,000 clones, roughly 89% seen once. Time point noted: peripheral blood 6 weeks after treatment start. Material: PBMCs, obtained around atezolizumab (anti-PD-L1) treatment. These receptors were collected from a man in his sixties with urothelial cancer.

The genes are TRBV6-5 and TRBJ2-2; D is perhaps TRBD1 (5 bases). The CDR3 loop spans 15 amino acids. In germline, CDR1 is MNHEY, CDR2 SVGAGI. The V gene lost 2 bases and the J gene lost 4 bases, with 11 bases spanning the gap. The DNA of the CDR3 is TGTGCCAGCAGTTACGTGCAGGGCCTCACCGGGGAGCTGTTTTTT. Translation gives CASSYVQGLTGELFF.

This clone was picked up a small number of times. The chain combines TRBV10-1 with TRBJ2-7, with 7 bases identical to TRBD1. Looked up from germline, CDR1 is WNHNN and CDR2 is SYGVQD (reference sequence). Germline trimming cut 11 bases from V and 7 bases from J; bases unmatched to any gene: 2. The CDR3 is 9 residues long. The CDR3 protein is CAETGEQYF. CDR3 DNA: TGCGCCGAGACAGGGGAGCAGTACTTC.

The chain has TRBV9 and TRBJ1-1, with TRBD1 matching over 7 bases. Germline assignment: CDR1 SGDLS and CDR2 YYNGEE. This CDR3 contains 14 residues. Unmatched junction bases numbered 4, after V lost 4 bases and J lost 1 base. Written as DNA, the CDR3 is TGTGCCAGCAGCATAACAGGGGCGAACACTGAAGCTTTCTTT. Its protein product is CASSITGANTEAFF.

V usage is TRBV25-1 and J usage is TRBJ1-1; possible D gene TRBD1, 5 bases. V was clipped by 3 bases and J by 4 bases, with 12 bases between them. Germline V CDR1 and CDR2: MGHDK, SYGVNS. CDR3 length: 14 residues. The CDR3 is CASSEARASTEAFF. The CDR3 nucleotides read TGTGCCAGCAGTGAGGCCAGGGCGAGCACTGAAGCTTTCTTT.

The genes are TRBV10-3 and TRBJ2-3; a possible D gene is TRBD1 (5 bases). V gave up 8 bases and J gave up 0 bases, with 15 bases separating them. Germline V lookup: CDR1 ENHRY, CDR2 SYGVKD. The CDR3 covers 15 residues. The CDR3 coding sequence is TGTGCCATCGGGGCTGACGCCTCAAGCACAGATACGCAGTATTTT. Residues: CAIGADASSTDTQYF.

This clone appeared a few times. The chain is built from TRBV28 and TRBJ2-7; 12 nucleotides match TRBD2. This CDR3 is built from 15 residues. CDR1 MDHEN and CDR2 SYDVKM come from the germline V gene. J lost 4 bases, V lost 7 bases, and 8 bases had no gene match. CDR3 loop: CASIPLGTSGYEQYF. CDR3 nucleotide sequence: TGTGCCAGCATCCCTTTAGGGACTAGCGGGTACGAGCAGTACTTC.

V is TRBV5-6 and J is TRBJ1-5; perhaps TRBD1 as D (5 bases). V lost 1 base and J lost 2, with 22 bases in between. The CDR3 extends over 19 amino acids. The germline gives CDR1 SGHDT, CDR2 YYEEEE. The CDR3 reads CASSLRSGGSVRGNQPQHF. CDR3 in DNA: TGTGCCAGCAGCTTGCGTTCCGGGGGTTCCGTTCGAGGCAATCAGCCCCAGCATTTT. The variable domain in full, with the rest retrieved from reference TRBV5-6 and TRBJ1-5, is DAGVTQSPTHLIKTRGQQVTLRCSPKSGHDTVSWYQQALGQGPQFIFQYYEEEERQRGNFPDRFSGHQFPNYSSELNVNALLLGDSALYLCASSLRSGGSVRGNQPQHFGDGTRLSIL.

This clone was picked up one time. The V call is TRBV20-1, the J call TRBJ2-1; D is perhaps TRBD1 (6 bases). CDR3 length: 11 amino acids. The V gene lost 4 bases and the J gene lost 7 bases, with 8 bases spanning the gap. CDR1 and CDR2 (germline): DFQATT, SNEGSKA (reference sequence). Here the CDR3 DNA reads TGCAGTGCTAAGGGGGTGAATGAGCAGTTCTTC. This codes for CSAKGVNEQFF.

The chain links TRBV19 to TRBJ1-5, with D possibly matching TRBD1 (5 bases). Germline loops: CDR1 LNHDA, CDR2 SQIVND (reference sequence). V shed 3 bases and J shed 5 bases, with 17 bases lying between them. The CDR3 totals 16 residues. The CDR3 bases are TGTGCCAGTAGTATGGCGGGACTCCCGGTGGATCAGCCCCAGCATTTT. It is translated as CASSMAGLPVDQPQHF. The entire variable domain, with the rest obtained from reference TRBV19 and TRBJ1-5, is as follows: DGGITQSPKYLFRKEGQNVTLSCEQNLNHDAMYWYRQDPGQGLRLIYYSQIVNDFQKGDIAEGYSVSREKKESFPLTVTSAQKNPTAFYLCASSMAGLPVDQPQHFGDGTRLSIL.

The rearrangement links TRBV9 to TRBJ2-1; possibly TRBD2 for D (7 bases). V lost 3 bases and J lost 0, with 13 bases in between. CDR1 is SGDLS, CDR2 YYNGEE, per germline. CDR3 length equals 16 residues. The CDR3 region is CASSGGGTHSYNEQFF. CDR3 DNA sequence: TGTGCCAGCAGCGGGGGGGGGACACACTCCTACAATGAGCAGTTCTTC.

This chain links TRBV5-4 with TRBJ2-7, with TRBD2 identical over 14 bases. V shed 4 bases and J 1 base; nucleotides not matched to a gene: 13. This CDR3 comprises 19 residues. Germline V gene lookup returns CDR1 SGHNT and CDR2 YYREEE (reference sequence). CDR3 protein: CASSPGLGLAGVRSYEQYF. CDR3 nucleotide sequence: TGTGCCAGCAGCCCTGGACTGGGACTAGCGGGAGTCAGGTCCTACGAGCAGTACTTC.